The 18 T cell receptor beta chains in this list originate from one sample, sequenced in a study of shared clonotypes between healthy human individuals. TCRdb keeps only in-frame clones here, not all; method: immunoSEQ multiplex PCR. In the table there are almost 750,000 clones, over 55% of which are singletons. The material sequenced was memory CD4+ T cells sorted from blood. Subset in this sample: CD45RA-negative fraction. Receptors originate from a woman aged 30 to 39 in good health.

To note about this clone: Other DNA sequences in this sample translate to the same CDR3. V usage is TRBV7-2 and J usage is TRBJ1-1, with 8 bases lining up with TRBD1. Trimming at V came to 3 bases and at J to 5 bases, leaving 2 bases not matched to a gene. In germline, CDR1 is SGHTA, CDR2 FQGNSA. This CDR3 contains 13 residues. The CDR3 protein is CASSLTGDTEAFF. DNA of the CDR3: TGTGCCAGCAGCTTGACAGGGGATACTGAAGCTTTCTTT.

By its share, this clone is medium-sized. The V and J genes are TRBV29-1 and TRBJ2-7; 7 bases map to TRBD2. Germline V gives CDR1 SQVTM, CDR2 ANQGSEA. Trimming removed 6 bases from V and 5 bases from J; junction bases left unmatched: 4. The CDR3 consists of 11 residues. The CDR3 nucleotides read TGCAGCGTCTGGGAGGGAAACGAGCAGTACTTC. Protein: CSVWEGNEQYF.

The chain couples TRBV28 to TRBJ1-5; D may be TRBD1 (5 bases). The CDR3 consists of 15 residues. The V gene lost 2 bases and the J gene lost 7 bases, with 15 bases spanning the gap. Germline assignment: CDR1 MDHEN and CDR2 SYDVKM. The CDR3 DNA reads TGTGCCAGCAGTTTAGGGGCAGGGTATGGACAGCCCCAGCATTTT. Amino acid sequence: CASSLGAGYGQPQHF.

V usage is TRBV29-1 and J usage is TRBJ1-4; TRBD1 matches 7 bases. After removal of 6 bases from V and 7 bases from J, the junction contained 11 bases not matched to a gene. The CDR3 is 14 amino acids. Germline loops: CDR1 SQVTM, CDR2 ANQGSEA. The DNA for the CDR3 is TGCAGCGTAAAGACAGGGCTCCTAGGTGAAAAACTGTTTTTT. Translation: CSVKTGLLGEKLFF.

This chain connects TRBV5-4 to TRBJ2-2; tentatively, D is TRBD1 (5 bases). The CDR3 has 16 amino acids. Per the germline V gene, CDR1 is SGHNT and CDR2 is YYREEE (reference sequence). The V end was cut by 4 bases, the J end by 1 base, with 14 bases between. CDR3 coding DNA: TGTGCCAGCAGCCTATCAGGAAGGGGGAACACCGGGGAGCTGTTTTTT. Translating gives CASSLSGRGNTGELFF.

This sequence joins TRBV27 and TRBJ1-2; 12 positions agree with TRBD1. This CDR3 has 16 residues. With V trimmed by 0 bases and J by 4 bases, 3 bases remained unmatched. The V gene's germline CDR1 is MNHEY and CDR2 SMNVEV (reference sequence). The CDR3, as DNA: TGTGCCAGCAGTTTATCCGGGACAGGGGGCGGCTATGGCTACACCTTC. It specifies CASSLSGTGGGYGYTF.

This clone turned up a few times. Other DNA variants within this sample encode the same CDR3. The chain uses TRBV18 and TRBJ2-3, with TRBD1 identical over 8 bases. CDR1 and CDR2 from the germline V gene are KGHSH and LQKENI. The CDR3 length is 15 residues. Trimming removed 3 bases from V and 3 bases from J; junction bases left unmatched: 5. In DNA, the CDR3 is TGTGCCAGCTCACCCCCTGGACAGGGAACAGATACGCAGTATTTT. Its translation is CASSPPGQGTDTQYF.

In its sample, this clone was seen once. This chain links TRBV18 with TRBJ2-7; D ambiguous. This CDR3 is built from 14 residues. In germline, CDR1 is KGHSH, CDR2 LQKENI. The V end was cut by 3 bases, the J end by 5 bases, with 14 bases between. The CDR3 DNA reads as TGTGCCAGCTCACCTCAATTAGGAGCCCACGAGCAGTACTTC. Amino acids: CASSPQLGAHEQYF.

The rearrangement links TRBV18 to TRBJ1-2, with 8 bases matching TRBD1. CDR3 length: 15 residues. The V gene end was trimmed by 3 bases and the J gene end by 8 bases; junction bases not matched to a gene: 11. CDR1 KGHSH and CDR2 LQKENI come from the germline V gene. The CDR3 sequence is CASSPDRGTGEGYTF. Here the CDR3 DNA reads TGTGCCAGCTCACCCGACCGCGGGACAGGAGAAGGCTACACCTTC.

The V gene is TRBV14, the J gene TRBJ1-1; D remains ambiguous. CDR1 SGHDN and CDR2 FVKESK come from the germline V gene. The ends were cut back, 3 bases at V and 0 bases at J, with 5 bases in the middle. This CDR3 is 13 amino acids long. The CDR3 sequence is CASSHGLNTEAFF. CDR3 DNA sequence: TGTGCCAGCAGCCACGGTCTGAACACTGAAGCTTTCTTT.

The CDR3 DNA sequence: TGTGCCAGCAGCCCAAGCTACACAGATACGCAGTATTTT. It specifies CASSPSYTDTQYF. V usage is TRBV7-2 and J usage is TRBJ2-3, with no clear D. Germline V gene data show CDR1 as SGHTA and CDR2 as FQGNSA. V lost 5 bases to trimming and J lost 2 bases, with 8 bases between them. The CDR3 covers 13 residues.

This clone was detected a few times. The gene calls are TRBV29-1 and TRBJ2-5; TRBD2 aligns across 11 bases. This CDR3 has 16 residues. Germline V gene sequence: CDR1 SQVTM, CDR2 ANQGSEA. V gave up 1 base and J gave up 5 bases; unmatched junction bases: 9. Here the CDR3 DNA reads TGCAGCGTTGAAGTGTTTGCGCGGACTAGCGGGGAGACCCAGTACTTC. It yields the protein CSVEVFARTSGETQYF.

The table lists this clone with a few counts. The chain is built from TRBV6-5 and TRBJ2-7, with 9 bases identical to TRBD1. The CDR3 covers 13 residues. The germline V gene encodes CDR1 MNHEY and CDR2 SVGAGI. Trimming removed 4 bases from V and 6 bases from J; junction bases left unmatched: 4. In nucleotides, the CDR3 is TGTGCCAGCAGTTCATCGACAGGGGGCGAGCAGTACTTC. Its translation: CASSSSTGGEQYF.

This clone has only one observation. This chain connects TRBV6-1 to TRBJ2-7; TRBD2 aligns across 8 bases. CDR3 length: 14 amino acids. V gave up 2 bases and J gave up 5 bases; unmatched junction bases: 5. Germline CDR1 reads MNHNS; CDR2 reads SASEGT. CDR3 sequence reads: CASSEIWREDEQYF. The CDR3 coding sequence is TGTGCCAGCAGTGAAATTTGGCGGGAGGACGAGCAGTACTTC.

This clone has a single count. CDR3 nucleotide sequence: TGTGCCAGCAGCTTAGGTCAAATATGGCTGCCCGGGACCCAGTACTTC. Its protein is CASSLGQIWLPGTQYF. V usage is TRBV7-9 and J usage is TRBJ2-5; D is undetermined. The V end was cut by 1 base, the J end by 7 bases, with 19 bases between. Germline lookup yields CDR1 SEHNR and CDR2 FQNEAQ (reference sequence). The CDR3 has 16 residues.

As for this clone: The sample carries other DNA sequences with the same CDR3. This chain uses TRBV20-1 with TRBJ2-3; D uncertain. The V and J ends lost 2 bases and 3 bases respectively, with 3 bases between them. There are 11 residues in the CDR3. The germline V gene has CDR1 DFQATT and CDR2 SNEGSKA (reference sequence). The chain's CDR3 is CSARRTDTQYF. The CDR3 nucleotides read TGCAGTGCTAGAAGGACAGATACGCAGTATTTT.

The chain recombines TRBV29-1 with TRBJ2-3, with 7 bases fitting TRBD1. The germline V gene encodes CDR1 SQVTM and CDR2 ANQGSEA. The length of the CDR3 is 14 residues. V lost 5 bases to trimming and J lost 3 bases; unmatched junction nucleotides: 8. The CDR3 nucleotides read TGCAGCGTTAAGAGACAGGGACCAACAGATACGCAGTATTTT. Translation: CSVKRQGPTDTQYF.

The chain couples TRBV5-1 to TRBJ2-2, with 8 bases fitting TRBD1. The junction had 13 bases not matched to a gene; V was cut back by 4 bases and J by 2 bases. CDR3 length: 18 residues. Per germline, CDR1 SGHRS and CDR2 YFSETQ. In nucleotides, the CDR3 is TGCGCCAGCAGCCCCCTGGCAGGGGGCATCGGTAACACCGGGGAGCTGTTTTTT. Its protein is CASSPLAGGIGNTGELFF.